The rows below give T cell receptor beta chains drawn from one sample of a study of T cells in localized non-small cell lung cancer. The protocol was immunoSEQ multiplex PCR, while the TCRdb copy is restricted to in-frame clones and leaves out a portion. The sample lists 3,500 to 4,000 clones, about 29% occurring once. The specimen was lung tumor tissue, collected before any cancer treatment. The receptors here all came from a man aged 35 to 69 with stage I lung adenocarcinoma. The CDR3 runs from the conserved cysteine through the conserved F or W.

TRBJ1-1	TRBV11-3	CASSSYRGRDIWNTEAFF
TRBJ1-4	TRBV19	CASSDRGRVNEKLFF
TRBJ1-1	TRBV5-1	CASSGGQGIANTEAFF
TRBJ2-7	TRBV9	CASSVGTSANEQYF
TRBJ1-2	TRBV18	CASSPDRSNYGYTF
TRBJ1-6	TRBV6-8	CASRTGGAYGNSPLHF
TRBJ2-2	TRBV11-3	CASRLNRGDTGELFF
TRBJ1-2	TRBV15	CATSRAGQLLYGYTF
TRBJ2-7	TRBV9	CASSEAGGSYEQYF
TRBJ1-1	TRBV18	CASSPYSDTEAFF